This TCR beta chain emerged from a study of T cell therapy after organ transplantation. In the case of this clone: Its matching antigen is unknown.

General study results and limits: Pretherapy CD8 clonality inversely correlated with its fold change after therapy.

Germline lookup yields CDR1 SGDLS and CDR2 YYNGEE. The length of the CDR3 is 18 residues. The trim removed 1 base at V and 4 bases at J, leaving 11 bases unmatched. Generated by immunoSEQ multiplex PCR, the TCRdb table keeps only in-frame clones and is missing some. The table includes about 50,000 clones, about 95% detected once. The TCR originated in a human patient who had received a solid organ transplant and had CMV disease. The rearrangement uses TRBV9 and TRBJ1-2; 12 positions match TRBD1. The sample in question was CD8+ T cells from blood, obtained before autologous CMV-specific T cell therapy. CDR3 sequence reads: CASSVSRDRGPPVYGYTF. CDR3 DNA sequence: TGTGCCAGCAGCGTATCCCGGGACAGGGGGCCCCCCGTCTATGGCTACACCTTC.